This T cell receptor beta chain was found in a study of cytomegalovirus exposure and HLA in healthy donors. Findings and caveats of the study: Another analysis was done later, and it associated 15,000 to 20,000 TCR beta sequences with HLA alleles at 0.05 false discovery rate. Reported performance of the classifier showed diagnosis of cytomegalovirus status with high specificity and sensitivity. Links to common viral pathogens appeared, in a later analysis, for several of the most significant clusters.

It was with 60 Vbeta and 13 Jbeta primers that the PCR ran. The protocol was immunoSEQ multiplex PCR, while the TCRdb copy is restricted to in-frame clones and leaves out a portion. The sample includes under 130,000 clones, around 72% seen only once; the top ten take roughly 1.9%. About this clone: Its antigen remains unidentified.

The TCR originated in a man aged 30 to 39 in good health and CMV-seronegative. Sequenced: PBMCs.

Written as DNA, the CDR3 is TGTGCCACCAGTGCTGCCGCACGGGAGACCCAGTACTTC. It specifies CATSAAARETQYF. The chain combines TRBV15 with TRBJ2-5; D ambiguous. The germline V and J ends were trimmed by 6 bases and 5 bases, with 13 bases remaining between them. This CDR3 has 13 amino acids. Per germline, CDR1 LNHNV and CDR2 YYDKDF (reference sequence).